A selection of T cell receptor beta chains follows, all from one sample in a study of blood T cell repertoires in COVID-19. The data were produced by immunoSEQ multiplex PCR, yet TCRdb's version contains in-frame clones alone and is incomplete. In the table there are about 380,000 clones, approximately 90% of which are singletons. Sequenced material: PBMCs or T cells enriched from blood (not recorded which). Every receptor here comes from a young woman who had recovered from COVID-19. CDR3s include the opening cysteine and the closing phenylalanine or tryptophan. The D gene is left open where the match is weak. The listing skips clone size in some rows; elsewhere it reads once, few, many or a size class.

J: TRBJ1-1
size: .
V: TRBV18
length: 15
D: .
DNA: TGTGCCAGCTCACCACCACAAACTACGAACACTGAAGCTTTCTTT
CDR3: CASSPPQTTNTEAFF

J: TRBJ1-2
size: once
V: TRBV5-4
length: 15
D: TRBD1
DNA: TGTGCCAGCAGCCCCGGACAGGGATGGGACTATGGCTACACCTTC
CDR3: CASSPGQGWDYGYTF

J: TRBJ1-4
size: .
V: TRBV19
length: 15
D: .
DNA: TGTGCCAGTAGTCCCCCCCTCGGAGACTATGAAAAACTGTTTTTT
CDR3: CASSPPLGDYEKLFF

J: TRBJ2-1
size: .
V: TRBV15
length: 17
D: TRBD1
DNA: TGTGCCACCAGCCCCCATCCCCGGGGACAGGTTCGTAATGAGCAGTTCTTC
CDR3: CATSPHPRGQVRNEQFF

J: TRBJ1-2
size: .
V: TRBV5-6
length: 18
D: TRBD1
DNA: TGTGCCAGCAACGATTGGGACAGGGGGCTCTGGGCTAACTATGGCTACACCTTC
CDR3: CASNDWDRGLWANYGYTF

J: TRBJ1-2
size: .
V: TRBV7-2
length: 14
D: TRBD1
DNA: TGTGCCAGCAGCTTAGGAGGGACAGGGAAACGCTACACCTTC
CDR3: CASSLGGTGKRYTF

J: TRBJ2-2
size: .
V: TRBV7-9
length: 13
D: .
DNA: TGTGCCAGCAGCTTAGAGGGGACCGGGGAGCTGTTTTTT
CDR3: CASSLEGTGELFF

J: TRBJ1-3
size: .
V: TRBV2
length: 14
D: .
DNA: TGTGCCAGCAGTTTAAGCAGGGCTGGAAACACCATATATTTT
CDR3: CASSLSRAGNTIYF

J: TRBJ2-3
size: .
V: TRBV27
length: 11
D: .
DNA: TGTGCCAGCACAAGCACAGATACGCAGTATTTT
CDR3: CASTSTDTQYF

J: TRBJ1-1
size: .
V: TRBV6-6
length: 14
D: .
DNA: TGTGCCAGCAGTTACCCACAGCCGAACACTGAAGCTTTCTTT
CDR3: CASSYPQPNTEAFF

J: TRBJ2-7
size: .
V: TRBV11-2
length: 14
D: .
DNA: TGTGCCAGCAGCTTATACGTAGGGAGCAACGAGCAGTACTTC
CDR3: CASSLYVGSNEQYF

J: TRBJ1-4
size: .
V: TRBV4-2
length: 13
D: .
DNA: TGTACCAGCAGCCCCCTTACGGGTGAAAAACTGTTTTTT
CDR3: CTSSPLTGEKLFF

J: TRBJ1-2
size: .
V: TRBV27
length: 15
D: TRBD1
DNA: TGTGCCAGCAGTTTTGGGACAGGACCCAGCTATGGCTACACCTTC
CDR3: CASSFGTGPSYGYTF

J: TRBJ1-5
size: .
V: TRBV19
length: 16
D: .
DNA: TGTGCCAGTAGTATTTCTCCCGCCGGTCGGAATCAGCCCCAGCATTTT
CDR3: CASSISPAGRNQPQHF

J: TRBJ2-7
size: .
V: TRBV6-5
length: 15
D: .
DNA: TGTGCCAGCAGGATGGCTCCGCTGCCATCCTACGAGCAGTACTTC
CDR3: CASRMAPLPSYEQYF

J: TRBJ2-7
size: .
V: TRBV4-2
length: 14
D: TRBD2
DNA: TGTGCCAGCAGCCAAGACCAAGCGGGGTACGAGCAGTACTTC
CDR3: CASSQDQAGYEQYF

J: TRBJ1-1
size: once
V: TRBV13
length: 13
D: .
DNA: TGTGCCAGCAGCTTTGTGCAGTCCACTGAAGCTTTCTTT
CDR3: CASSFVQSTEAFF

J: TRBJ2-7
size: .
V: TRBV10-1
length: 13
D: .
DNA: TGCGCCAGCAGTGCAGGGATCTCCTACGAGCAGTACTTC
CDR3: CASSAGISYEQYF

J: TRBJ2-5
size: .
V: TRBV10-1
length: 13
D: .
DNA: TGCGCCAGCAGTGAGGGGAGCCAAGAGACCCAGTACTTC
CDR3: CASSEGSQETQYF

J: TRBJ1-3
size: few
V: TRBV30
length: 11
D: TRBD1
DNA: TGTGCCTGGAGTGAGTCGGACAGGGAGCATTTT
CDR3: CAWSESDREHF

J: TRBJ2-3
size: .
V: TRBV4-1
length: 16
D: TRBD2
DNA: TGCGCCAGCAGCCATGACACTAGCGCGTTAACAGATACGCAGTATTTT
CDR3: CASSHDTSALTDTQYF

J: TRBJ2-2
size: .
V: TRBV7-3
length: 17
D: .
DNA: TGTGCCAGCAGCTTGGTCCCGCAGGGGCTGAACACCGGGGAGCTGTTTTTT
CDR3: CASSLVPQGLNTGELFF

J: TRBJ2-2
size: .
V: TRBV5-1
length: 17
D: TRBD2
DNA: TGCGCCAGCAGCGATCCTAGCGGGGGCCCCAACACCGGGGAGCTGTTTTTT
CDR3: CASSDPSGGPNTGELFF

J: TRBJ1-3
size: .
V: TRBV5-1
length: 17
D: .
DNA: TGCGCCAGCAGCTTGGTCGGGGGGGGCAGTTCCCAGGACACCATATATTTT
CDR3: CASSLVGGGSSQDTIYF

J: TRBJ2-3
size: .
V: TRBV6-5
length: 16
D: .
DNA: TGTGCCAGCAGTTACTCCAGGATTTCCAGCACAGATACGCAGTATTTT
CDR3: CASSYSRISSTDTQYF

J: TRBJ2-2
size: .
V: TRBV5-5
length: 15
D: .
DNA: TGTGCCAGCAGCTTCCCCGGGACGAACACCGGGGAGCTGTTTTTT
CDR3: CASSFPGTNTGELFF

J: TRBJ1-4
size: once
V: TRBV6-6
length: 15
D: .
DNA: TGTGCCAGCAGTTTAAGGAGGGAGACTAATGAAAAACTGTTTTTT
CDR3: CASSLRRETNEKLFF

J: TRBJ2-7
size: .
V: TRBV29-1
length: 12
D: TRBD1
DNA: TGCAGCGTTGTCCGGGACAGCTACGAGCAGTACTTC
CDR3: CSVVRDSYEQYF

J: TRBJ2-1
size: .
V: TRBV18
length: 15
D: TRBD2
DNA: TGTGCCAGCTCACCACCCGGGGGGGGTGACAATGAGCAGTTCTTC
CDR3: CASSPPGGGDNEQFF

J: TRBJ1-2
size: .
V: TRBV9
length: 16
D: .
DNA: TGTGCCAGCAGCGTAGCTCGCGGTGGGGGGGCGGTTGGCTACACCTTC
CDR3: CASSVARGGGAVGYTF

J: TRBJ1-1
size: .
V: TRBV6-6
length: 14
D: .
DNA: TGTGCCAGCATTCAGGGTGGAGGGATCACTGAAGCTTTCTTT
CDR3: CASIQGGGITEAFF

J: TRBJ2-3
size: .
V: TRBV27
length: 16
D: TRBD2
DNA: TGTGCCAGCAGACCGGGACTAGCGGGGGTTCCAGATACGCAGTATTTT
CDR3: CASRPGLAGVPDTQYF

J: TRBJ1-2
size: .
V: TRBV5-1
length: 14
D: TRBD1
DNA: TGCGCCAGCAGCTTGGAGACAGGGGGCGATGGCTACACCTTC
CDR3: CASSLETGGDGYTF

J: TRBJ2-3
size: once
V: TRBV27
length: 15
D: .
DNA: TGTGCCAGCGGGAGATATGGACAGTTCACAGATACGCAGTATTTT
CDR3: CASGRYGQFTDTQYF

J: TRBJ1-4
size: .
V: TRBV28
length: 17
D: TRBD1
DNA: TGTGCCAGCAGTTTAGCGGCAGAGGGGGCGGCTAATGAAAAACTGTTTTTT
CDR3: CASSLAAEGAANEKLFF

J: TRBJ1-2
size: .
V: TRBV12-3/TRBV12-4
length: 13
D: .
DNA: TGTGCCAGCAGGGAAACAGGGTCGGATGGCTACACCTTC
CDR3: CASRETGSDGYTF

J: TRBJ2-2
size: .
V: TRBV3-1/TRBV3-2
length: 15
D: .
DNA: TGTGCCAGCAAGGGGAATAACGCGAACACCGGGGAGCTGTTTTTT
CDR3: CASKGNNANTGELFF

J: TRBJ1-1
size: once
V: TRBV19
length: 15
D: .
DNA: TGTGCCAGTAGTATAGGCAGCAGGGTGAACACTGAAGCTTTCTTT
CDR3: CASSIGSRVNTEAFF

J: TRBJ2-5
size: .
V: TRBV20-1
length: 14
D: TRBD1
DNA: TGCAGTGCTAGTAGCCGGGACAGGGAAGAGACCCAGTACTTC
CDR3: CSASSRDREETQYF

J: TRBJ2-7
size: .
V: TRBV28
length: 15
D: TRBD1
DNA: TGTGCCAGCAGTTTTGTCGACAGGGACTCCTACGAGCAGTACTTC
CDR3: CASSFVDRDSYEQYF

J: TRBJ1-5
size: few
V: TRBV5-6
length: 16
D: .
DNA: TGTGCCAGCAGCGCTAGCTCCAGCGGGTACTATCAGCCCCAGCATTTT
CDR3: CASSASSSGYYQPQHF

J: TRBJ2-2
size: .
V: TRBV27
length: 19
D: TRBD2
DNA: TGTGCCAGCAGCCCCGGGCCTCTCCTAGCGGGGGGGAACACCGGGGAGCTGTTTTTT
CDR3: CASSPGPLLAGGNTGELFF

J: TRBJ2-7
size: .
V: TRBV6-5
length: 14
D: TRBD1
DNA: TGTGCCAGCAGTCCTGACAGGGGGCCGTACGAGCAGTACTTC
CDR3: CASSPDRGPYEQYF

J: TRBJ2-2
size: once
V: TRBV30
length: 15
D: TRBD1
DNA: TGTGCCTCGGACAGGGCTAGAGACTCTACCGGGGAGCTGTTTTTT
CDR3: CASDRARDSTGELFF

J: TRBJ1-1
size: .
V: TRBV6-6
length: 15
D: .
DNA: TGTGCCAGCAGTTACTCAGTAACAGGGAATCGGGGAGCTTTCTTT
CDR3: CASSYSVTGNRGAFF